The 17 T cell receptor beta chains listed next were all sequenced from one sample in a study of CXCR3-negative and CXCR3-positive naive CD8 T cells. The method, 5' RACE with UMI labels, was used to prepare the TRB cDNA libraries. From the 5' RACE reads, TCRdb lists one entry per CDR3 protein and no DNA. This listing includes 45,000 to 65,000 distinct CDR3 sequences. Sequenced sample: memory CD8+ T cells from blood. The source of these receptors is a human donor in good health. Some clones in this sample may be carry-over from other donors' samples.

The chain links TRBV5-5 to TRBJ2-2; TCRdb designates TRBD1, a call that cannot be tested without DNA. The V gene's germline CDR1 is SGHKS and CDR2 YYEKEE (reference sequence). The CDR3 loop spans 16 amino acids. The chain's CDR3 is CASSPGPGANTGELFF.

The gene calls are TRBV27 and TRBJ1-1. The V gene's germline CDR1 is MNHEY and CDR2 SMNVEV (reference sequence). CDR3 length: 12 amino acids. This CDR3 is CASRAGHTEAFF.

The V call is TRBV19, the J call TRBJ2-6; TCRdb designates TRBD1, a call that cannot be tested without DNA. The CDR3 is 16 amino acids. The germline V gene encodes CDR1 LNHDA and CDR2 SQIVND (reference sequence). The CDR3 sequence is CASSIEGGSGANVLTF.

The chain has TRBV7-9 and TRBJ2-1; absent DNA, TCRdb's TRBD1 call cannot be checked. CDR1 and CDR2 from the germline V gene are SEHNR and FQNEAQ (reference sequence). The CDR3 runs to 14 residues. CDR3 region: CASSARDRADEQFF.

The chain links TRBV29-1 to TRBJ2-7; checking the TCRdb D call of TRBD2 is not possible without DNA. This CDR3 region has 14 residues. Germline CDR1 SQVTM, CDR2 ANQGSEA. CDR3 protein: CSVEVVSDSYEQYF.

V is TRBV6-2 or TRBV6-3 and J is TRBJ2-7; lacking DNA, the TRBD1 call made by TCRdb goes unchecked. This CDR3 is built from 13 residues. Per germline, CDR1 MNHEY and CDR2 SVGEGT. CDR3: CASRTGTLSEQYF.

This sequence joins TRBV29-1 and TRBJ2-5; checking the TCRdb D call of TRBD2 is not possible without DNA. Germline V lookup: CDR1 SQVTM, CDR2 ANQGSEA. The CDR3 is 12 residues long. CDR3: CSVDRDWETQYF.

The chain couples TRBV20-1 to TRBJ1-1. The CDR3 sequence is 13 residues long. Germline assignment: CDR1 DFQATT and CDR2 SNEGSKA (reference sequence). CDR3 region: CSARASRVTEAFF.

The J gene is TRBJ2-4, the V gene TRBV27; as DNA is missing, the TRBD1 call by TCRdb cannot be tested. Germline CDR1 reads MNHEY; CDR2 reads SMNVEV (reference sequence). This CDR3 region has 15 residues. The CDR3 reads CASSLNPDARGIQYF.

The gene calls are TRBV28 and TRBJ1-1; TCRdb lists TRBD1, though no DNA is available to test this call. The CDR3 extends over 13 amino acids. CDR1 and CDR2 (germline): MDHEN, SYDVKM. CDR3 loop: CASSLPGNTEAFF.

J is TRBJ1-1 and V is TRBV11-2. Germline V gene lookup returns CDR1 SGHAT and CDR2 FQNNGV. The CDR3 runs 15 residues. CDR3 amino acids: CASSLDPIMNTEAFF.

The V and J genes are TRBV20-1 and TRBJ1-1; TCRdb's D gene call, TRBD1, goes unchecked for lack of DNA. CDR1 and CDR2 from the germline V gene are DFQATT and SNEGSKA (reference sequence). This CDR3 has 14 amino acids. CDR3 amino acids: CSARQGVQVTEAFF.

The chain couples TRBV7-6 to TRBJ2-3; the TCRdb call, TRBD1, lacks DNA for checking. Germline values: CDR1 SGHVS, CDR2 FNYEAQ. The CDR3 covers 16 residues. The chain's CDR3 is CASSLVAGTHVDTQYF. Together with reference TRBV7-6 and TRBJ2-3, the CDR3 gives the full variable domain: GAGVSQSPRYKVTKRGQDVALRCDPISGHVSLYWYRQALGQGPEFLTYFNYEAQQDKSGLPNDRFSAERPEGSISTLTIQRTEQRDSAMYRCASSLVAGTHVDTQYFGPGTRLTVL.

This chain uses TRBV29-1 with TRBJ2-3. This CDR3 has 12 amino acids. Germline lookup yields CDR1 SQVTM and CDR2 ANQGSEA. The chain's CDR3 is CSQSKGPDTQYF.

The chain uses TRBV19 and TRBJ1-1. This CDR3 contains 11 residues. Germline assignment: CDR1 LNHDA and CDR2 SQIVND (reference sequence). The CDR3 sequence is CASSQSTEAFF.

V is TRBV29-1 and J is TRBJ2-1; TCRdb's D call of TRBD2 is untestable without DNA. Looked up from germline, CDR1 is SQVTM and CDR2 is ANQGSEA. The CDR3 spans 13 residues. The CDR3 loop is CSFRAGGPDEQFF.

The chain recombines TRBV7-9 with TRBJ1-1. Germline CDR1 SEHNR, CDR2 FQNEAQ (reference sequence). The CDR3 totals 14 residues. CDR3 in amino acids: CASSVPNINTEAFF.